These T cell receptor beta chains were read from a single sample in a study of blood T cell repertoires in COVID-19. Sequenced by immunoSEQ multiplex PCR; TCRdb stores in-frame clones only, minus some. The sample yields a few hundred thousand clones, 65% to 90% seen once. Sequences were obtained from peripheral blood. These receptors came from a man aged 45-65 years with acute or convalescent COVID-19. Both conserved end residues are part of each CDR3. The D gene is left open where the match is weak. Rows give clone size only sometimes, using once, few, many, or a class for an expanded clone.

d_call	v_call	j_call	clone_size	cdr3_aa	cdr3_nt
.	TRBV19	TRBJ2-1	.	CASRGHTDLNEQFF	TGTGCCTCCCGAGGACATACGGACCTCAATGAGCAGTTCTTC
TRBD1	TRBV10-2	TRBJ1-5	.	CASGIGGLSNQPQHF	TGCGCCAGTGGAATAGGGGGCTTAAGCAATCAGCCCCAGCATTTT
.	TRBV6-5	TRBJ1-4	.	CASRTDRSPNEKLFF	TGTGCCAGCAGGACAGACAGGAGCCCTAATGAAAAACTGTTTTTT
TRBD1	TRBV3-1/TRBV3-2	TRBJ2-3	few	CASGRGPATDTQYF	TGTGCCAGCGGAAGGGGGCCGGCCACAGATACGCAGTATTTT
.	TRBV4-2	TRBJ1-1	.	CASSQDAVLAFF	TGTGCCAGCAGCCAAGACGCGGTCTTGGCTTTCTTT
TRBD2	TRBV18	TRBJ2-5	.	CASSPGREIDF	TGTGCCAGCTCACCAGGGAGGGAAATAGACTTC
TRBD1	TRBV5-1	TRBJ1-4	.	CASSPIRVGTAYATNEKLFF	TGCGCCAGCAGCCCAATAAGGGTCGGGACAGCCTATGCAACTAATGAAAAACTGTTTTTT
TRBD1	TRBV18	TRBJ2-1	.	CASSPRTGPPNEQFF	TGTGCCAGCTCACCTCGGACAGGGCCCCCAAATGAGCAGTTCTTC
.	TRBV19	TRBJ2-5	.	CASSMGTPERGQYF	TGTGCCAGTAGTATGGGGACACCCGAGAGGGGCCAGTACTTC
.	TRBV10-3	TRBJ1-6	.	CAISEQPSSYNSPLHF	TGTGCCATCAGTGAACAGCCGAGCTCCTATAATTCACCCCTCCACTTT
.	TRBV30	TRBJ1-5	.	CAWSVRGGQPQHF	TGTGCCTGGAGTGTAAGGGGTGGACAGCCCCAGCATTTT
.	TRBV18	TRBJ2-1	.	CASSPDSNEQFF	TGTGCCAGCTCACCCGACAGCAATGAGCAGTTCTTC